The 27 T cell receptor beta chains in this list originate from one sample, sequenced in a study of blood T cells in healthy people across ages. Alongside a J-beta primer mix, a sample-barcoded 5' primer served in a second PCR lasting about 7 to 12 cycles. In TCRdb, the 5' RACE reads were re-called with MiXCR into one record per CDR3 protein. This table has 1.5 million or so distinct CDR3 sequences, 40% to 50% appearing once. Specimen: blood. These receptors were collected from a woman aged 18-30 years in good health.

The chain uses TRBV27 and TRBJ2-1; 10 bases are shared with TRBD2. The closer fit of TRBJ2-7 to the DNA end suggests the J call may be wrong. This CDR3 spans 15 amino acids. The germline gives CDR1 MNHEY, CDR2 SMNVEV (reference sequence). The CDR3 region has the DNA TGTGCCAGCAAGGAGCGGGGGGGCAGCTACAATGAGCAGTACTTC. This sequence encodes CASKERGGSYNEQYF.

This clonotype was recorded at least ten times. The chain employs TRBV12-3 or TRBV12-4 and TRBJ2-1, with TRBD2 identical over 7 bases. The CDR3 spans 12 residues. V was pared by 4 bases and J by 9 bases, with 3 bases of the junction left unmatched. The CDR3 nucleotides are TGTGCCAGCAGTTCGACTAGCAGTGAGCAGTTCTTC. This encodes CASSSTSSEQFF.

This clonotype has only one observation. A read error is possible here, since a much larger clone lies one base away. V usage is TRBV4-1 and J usage is TRBJ1-2; TRBD1 might be the D (6 bases). CDR1 is MGHRA and CDR2 is YSYEKL in the germline V gene. This CDR3 region has 17 residues. V was cut by 1 base and J by 3 bases, with 18 bases left in between. As DNA, the CDR3 is TGCGCCAGCAGCCAAGTACGGGGACGACAGGCTGACTATGGCTACACCTTC. It translates to CASSQVRGRQADYGYTF.

The CDR3 protein is CASSQDSSVGAFF. CDR3 DNA: TGTGCCAGCAGCCAAGACTCGAGCGTCGGAGCTTTCTTT. The chain has TRBV3-1 and TRBJ1-1; D uncertain. This CDR3 has 13 residues. V was pared by 0 bases and J by 10 bases, with 12 bases between. Germline loops: CDR1 LGHDT, CDR2 YNNKEL (reference sequence).

To note about this clonotype: A much larger clone lies a single base off, so this may be a read error. The J gene is TRBJ2-7, the V gene TRBV4-1; D is unresolved. The CDR3 totals 13 residues. Germline lookup yields CDR1 MGHRA and CDR2 YSYEKL. The CDR3 DNA is TGCACCAGCAGCGAACGGGTTTCCTACGAGCAGTACTTC. Its translation is CTSSERVSYEQYF.

V and J are TRBV2 and TRBJ1-1; D perhaps matches TRBD1 (5 bases). V was shortened by 4 bases and J by 0 bases, with 12 bases between the two germline ends. Germline V gene lookup returns CDR1 SNHLY and CDR2 FYNNEI. The CDR3 sequence is 15 residues long. This CDR3 is CASSGGPTMNTEAFF. CDR3 DNA: TGTGCCAGCAGTGGGGGACCGACCATGAACACTGAAGCTTTCTTT.

This clonotype was detected a few times. CDR3 amino acids: CASSRLATGTDTQYF. The CDR3 nucleotides read TGTGCCAGCAGTAGACTAGCGACTGGCACAGATACGCAGTATTTT. This chain joins TRBV6-4 and TRBJ2-3, with 8 bases lining up with TRBD2. Germline CDR1 and CDR2: MRHNA and SNTAGT. CDR3 length: 15 residues. With V trimmed by 5 bases and J by 1 base, 5 bases remained unmatched.

This chain's CDR3 is CASSFPTSPGELFF. The CDR3 DNA is TGTGCCAGCAGTTTCCCTACTAGCCCCGGGGAGCTGTTTTTT. This chain joins TRBV28 and TRBJ2-2; D is perhaps TRBD2 (6 bases). V dropped 3 bases and J dropped 6 bases, with 11 bases sitting between them. This CDR3 is built from 14 residues. Germline V gene sequence: CDR1 MDHEN, CDR2 SYDVKM.

The gene calls are TRBV12-3 or TRBV12-4 and TRBJ2-3; the D gene is possibly TRBD2 (5 bases). The V gene lost 0 bases and the J gene lost 0 bases, with 10 bases spanning the gap. The CDR3 runs to 16 residues. CDR3 in amino acids: CASSLAGETSTDTQYF. As DNA, the CDR3 is TGTGCCAGCAGTTTAGCCGGGGAAACTAGCACAGATACGCAGTATTTT.

The genes are TRBV27 and TRBJ2-2; no clear D. V was trimmed by 5 bases and J by 1 base, leaving 11 bases between them. Germline V gives CDR1 MNHEY, CDR2 SMNVEV (reference sequence). The CDR3 has 15 amino acids. CDR3 sequence (DNA): TGTGCCAGCAGTCCGCTGAGGTGGAACACCGGGGAGCTGTTTTTT. Its protein is CASSPLRWNTGELFF.

J is TRBJ1-2 and V is TRBV9; D remains unclear. This CDR3 comprises 12 residues. Germline V gene lookup returns CDR1 SGDLS and CDR2 YYNGEE. Trimming removed 0 bases at V and 8 bases at J, with 8 bases between. The CDR3 DNA sequence: TGTGCCAGCAGCGTAGTGGAGGACGGCTACACCTTC. It encodes CASSVVEDGYTF.

The V call is TRBV10-3, the J call TRBJ1-2; D gene unclear. This CDR3 spans 15 amino acids. Trimming stripped 0 bases from V and 4 bases from J, with 12 bases between. Germline CDR1 is ENHRY and CDR2 is SYGVKD. CDR3 sequence: CAISESIQKIYGYTF. CDR3 nucleotide sequence: TGTGCCATCAGTGAGTCGATTCAGAAGATCTATGGCTACACCTTC.

This clonotype was seen a handful of times. This chain links TRBV6-5 with TRBJ1-1; TRBD1 aligns across 7 bases. V shed 6 bases and J 3 bases; nucleotides not matched to a gene: 4. Germline CDR1 MNHEY, CDR2 SVGAGI. This CDR3 is built from 13 residues. The CDR3 loop is CASSNRGYTEAFF. CDR3 sequence (DNA): TGTGCCAGCAGCAACAGGGGTTACACTGAAGCTTTCTTT.

The chain carries TRBV20-1 and TRBJ2-7; D might be TRBD2 (6 bases). CDR3 length: 15 amino acids. CDR1 DFQATT and CDR2 SNEGSKA come from the germline V gene (reference sequence). V was shortened by 5 bases and J by 1 base, with 18 bases between the two germline ends. The DNA of the CDR3 is TGCAGTGCTTCATTCACGGGACTCACGTCCTACGAGCAGTACTTC. As protein: CSASFTGLTSYEQYF.

The chain is built from TRBV27 and TRBJ1-2, with a tentative D call TRBD1 (6 bases). CDR1 is MNHEY and CDR2 is SMNVEV in the germline V gene (reference sequence). The CDR3 length is 14 residues. Deletions cut 6 bases from V and 4 bases from J, with 15 bases between. The CDR3 region is CASSPTRGPYGYTF. The CDR3 DNA reads TGTGCCAGCAGCCCTACACGGGGGCCCTATGGCTACACCTTC.

The sample holds one count of this clonotype. The chain carries TRBV24-1 and TRBJ1-6, with a weak D call TRBD1 (6 bases). V lost 3 bases, J lost 9 bases, and 14 bases lay in between. The germline gives CDR1 KGHDR, CDR2 SFDVKD. The CDR3 is 15 amino acids. The CDR3 is CATSDGTLDSSPLHF. The CDR3 nucleotides are TGTGCCACCAGTGATGGGACGCTGGACAGTTCACCCCTCCACTTT.

Worth noting for this clonotype: This CDR3 is missing its conserved last phenylalanine or tryptophan, likely due to a read error. This chain joins TRBV18 and TRBJ2-3; no firm D call. There are 12 residues in the CDR3. V lost 2 bases to trimming and J lost 4 bases, with 4 bases between them. CDR1 KGHSH and CDR2 LQKENI come from the germline V gene. CDR3 coding DNA: TGTGCCAGCTCACCAGGTTCAGATACGCAGTATTCT. This codes for CASSPGSDTQYS.

The chain combines TRBV7-9 with TRBJ1-6; 7 positions agree with TRBD1. Germline CDR1 and CDR2: SEHNR and FQNEAQ (reference sequence). J lost 8 bases, V lost 5 bases, and 9 bases had no gene match. CDR3 length equals 15 residues. This chain's CDR3 is CASSAGEGAYSPLHF. DNA of the CDR3: TGTGCCAGCAGCGCCGGGGAGGGGGCTTATTCACCCCTCCACTTT. Full variable domain (remainder filled in from reference TRBV7-9 and TRBJ1-6): DTGVSQNPRHKITKRGQNVTFRCDPISEHNRLYWYRQTLGQGPEFLTYFQNEAQLEKSRLLSDRFSAERPKGSFSTLEIQRTEQGDSAMYLCASSAGEGAYSPLHFGNGTRLTVT.

The rearrangement uses TRBV15 and TRBJ2-6; D remains unclear. V lost 5 bases and J 2 bases, leaving 19 bases between the germline ends. Germline V gives CDR1 LNHNV, CDR2 YYDKDF (reference sequence). The CDR3 is 18 amino acids. The DNA of the CDR3 is TGTGCCACCAGCCCCTTTGGGCAGCACCACACTGGGGCCAACGTCCTGACTTTC. Amino acid sequence: CATSPFGQHHTGANVLTF.

This rearrangement joins TRBV5-1 to TRBJ1-5; TRBD1 might be the D (5 bases). Trimming took off 0 bases at V and 6 bases at J, with 16 bases between the two ends. Germline values: CDR1 SGHRS, CDR2 YFSETQ. This CDR3 is 16 amino acids long. CDR3 bases: TGCGCCAGCAGCTTGGAGCCGACAGTCTATGGTCAGCCCCAGCATTTT. The encoded protein is CASSLEPTVYGQPQHF.

The chain combines TRBV6-1 with TRBJ1-1; D unclear. This CDR3 is built from 15 residues. V lost 4 bases and J lost 1, with 13 bases in between. Germline lookup yields CDR1 MNHNS and CDR2 SASEGT. CDR3 DNA: TGTGCCAGCAGTGGACCTGAACGGGGGAACACTGAAGCTTTCTTT. Translated, it gives CASSGPERGNTEAFF.

This clonotype turned up a few times. The V and J genes are TRBV10-3 and TRBJ2-7; no clear D gene. The CDR3 totals 12 residues. Trimming left V 3 bases short and J 2 bases short, with 5 bases between. Germline assignment: CDR1 ENHRY and CDR2 SYGVKD. In nucleotides, the CDR3 is TGTGCCATCAGTGACTTCGCCTACGAGCAGTACTTC. Translating gives CAISDFAYEQYF.

This rearrangement joins TRBV19 to TRBJ2-1; D gene uncertain. V lost 0 bases and J 0 bases, leaving 6 bases between the germline ends. The germline gives CDR1 LNHDA, CDR2 SQIVND (reference sequence). This CDR3 contains 15 residues. This CDR3 reads CASSIDRSSYNEQFF. The CDR3 bases are TGTGCCAGTAGTATAGACAGGAGCTCCTACAATGAGCAGTTCTTC.

The chain recombines TRBV29-1 with TRBJ2-1, with TRBD1 matching over 9 bases. Germline trimming cut 7 bases from V and 4 bases from J; bases unmatched to any gene: 8. The CDR3 has 14 residues. Germline lookup yields CDR1 SQVTM and CDR2 ANQGSEA. The CDR3 DNA follows: TGCAGCGCGGTCACCGGGACAGGGTACAATGAGCAGTTCTTC. Its translation: CSAVTGTGYNEQFF.

This chain joins TRBV5-5 and TRBJ2-1; unclear D gene. The CDR3 spans 15 residues. Germline CDR1 reads SGHKS; CDR2 reads YYEKEE (reference sequence). The germline V and J ends were trimmed by 0 bases and 4 bases, with 11 bases remaining between them. CDR3 DNA sequence: TGTGCCAGCAGCTTGGCAGCGTCCCTTTACAATGAGCAGTTCTTC. It translates to CASSLAASLYNEQFF.

This clonotype came up a few times. The chain employs TRBV20-1 and TRBJ2-7; D might be TRBD1 or TRBD2, each matching 5 bases. This CDR3 has 13 amino acids. The V gene lost 3 bases and the J gene lost 3 bases, with 12 bases spanning the gap. In germline, CDR1 is DFQATT, CDR2 SNEGSKA (reference sequence). CDR3: CSARLRGSYEQYF. Written as DNA, the CDR3 is TGCAGTGCTAGGCTACGGGGCAGCTACGAGCAGTACTTC.

V gene TRBV7-9 combines with J gene TRBJ1-1; D ambiguous. V was shortened by 5 bases and J by 2 bases, with 15 bases between the two germline ends. There are 15 residues in the CDR3. Germline assignment: CDR1 SEHNR and CDR2 FQNEAQ (reference sequence). The chain's CDR3 is CASSPEGSSNTEAFF. Written as DNA, the CDR3 is TGTGCCAGCAGCCCCGAGGGTTCAAGTAACACTGAAGCTTTCTTT.